This T cell receptor (beta chain) was sequenced during a study of blood T cell repertoires in COVID-19. Across the study: Both acute and convalescent COVID-19 samples were obtained from the United States, Italy and Spain.

CDR3 length: 15 residues. Trimming took off 2 bases at V and 2 bases at J, with 13 bases between the two ends. Germline CDR1 and CDR2: MNHEY and SVGAGI. Authors' analysis steps: Reference gene primer amplification in the assay estimated nucleated cell counts. TCRdb keeps only in-frame clones here, not all; method: immunoSEQ multiplex PCR. The V and J calls and the clone size are those of that table, but D and trimming were determined from the DNA. The data show under 200,000 clones, 85% to 90% seen once. The sequencing input was peripheral blood. The V call is TRBV6-5, the J call TRBJ2-7; D may be TRBD2 (6 bases). The origin of this receptor is a man aged 18 to 30 with acute or convalescent COVID-19. The CDR3 loop reads CASSYAGTSPYEQYF. The CDR3 DNA reads TGTGCCAGCAGTTACGCCGGGACTTCCCCCTACGAGCAGTACTTC.